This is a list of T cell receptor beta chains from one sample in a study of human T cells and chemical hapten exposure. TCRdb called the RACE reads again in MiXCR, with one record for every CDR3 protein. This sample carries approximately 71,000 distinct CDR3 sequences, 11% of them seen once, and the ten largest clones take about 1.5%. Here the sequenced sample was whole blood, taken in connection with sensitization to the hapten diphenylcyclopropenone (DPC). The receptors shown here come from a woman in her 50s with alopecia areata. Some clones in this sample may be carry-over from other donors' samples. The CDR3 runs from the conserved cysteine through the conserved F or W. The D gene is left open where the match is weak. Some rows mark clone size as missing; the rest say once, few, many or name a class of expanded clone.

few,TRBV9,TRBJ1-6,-,CASRWGSGQDSPLHF,TGTGCCAGCAGGTGGGGGAGTGGGCAGGATTCACCCCTCCACTTT
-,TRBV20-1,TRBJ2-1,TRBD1,CSAPRQGVGEQFF,TGCAGTGCCCCTCGGCAGGGGGTCGGTGAGCAGTTCTTC
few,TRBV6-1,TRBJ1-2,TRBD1,CASTKDRVINGYTF,TGTGCCAGCACCAAAGACAGGGTGATTAATGGCTACACCTTC
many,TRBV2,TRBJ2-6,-,CATGRGSGANVLTF,TGTGCCACCGGACGGGGCTCTGGGGCCAACGTCCTGACTTTC
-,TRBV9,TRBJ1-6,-,CASSGESRLISPLHF,TGTGCCAGCAGCGGTGAATCCCGGTTAATTTCACCCCTCCACTTT
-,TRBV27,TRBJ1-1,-,CASSQRRQGPGGTEAFF,TGTGCCAGCAGCCAAAGGCGGCAGGGGCCCGGTGGGACTGAAGCTTTCTTT
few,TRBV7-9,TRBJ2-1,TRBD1,CATSLRQGINEQFF,TGTGCCACCTCTTTACGACAGGGGATCAATGAGCAGTTCTTC
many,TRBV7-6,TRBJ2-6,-,CASSSGTSLSGANVLTF,TGTGCCAGCAGCTCCGGGACAAGCCTCTCTGGGGCCAACGTCCTGACTTTC
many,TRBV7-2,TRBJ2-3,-,CASSFSQRGDTQYF,TGTGCCAGCAGCTTTTCCCAGAGGGGAGATACGCAGTATTTT
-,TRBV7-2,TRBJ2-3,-,CASLRRGGSTDTQYF,TGTGCCAGCTTGCGTAGGGGAGGAAGCACAGATACGCAGTATTTT
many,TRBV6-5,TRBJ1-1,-,CASGRDMNTEAFF,TGTGCCAGCGGTCGGGACATGAACACTGAAGCTTTCTTT
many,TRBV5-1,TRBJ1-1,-,CASSLITGRNTEAFF,TGCGCCAGCAGCTTAATTACCGGGAGGAACACTGAAGCTTTCTTT
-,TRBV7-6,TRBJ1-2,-,CASSLDGGFGYTF,TGTGCCAGCAGCTTAGATGGAGGGTTTGGCTACACCTTC
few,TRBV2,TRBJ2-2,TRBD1,CAGRQGSNTGELFF,TGTGCCGGACGACAGGGGTCGAACACCGGGGAGCTGTTTTTT
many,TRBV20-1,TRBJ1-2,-,CSAIPYSKDSSYGYTF,TGCAGTGCTATCCCCTATAGCAAAGACAGTTCCTATGGCTACACCTTC
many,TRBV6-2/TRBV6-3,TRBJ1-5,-,CASSYSFQPQHF,TGTGCCAGCAGTTACTCGTTTCAGCCCCAGCATTTT
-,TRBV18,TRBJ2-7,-,CASSPRRDAEQYF,TGTGCCAGCTCACCACGGAGGGACGCCGAGCAGTACTTC
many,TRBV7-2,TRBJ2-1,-,CASSLDWASYNEQFF,TGTGCCAGCAGCTTGGACTGGGCCTCCTACAATGAGCAGTTCTTC
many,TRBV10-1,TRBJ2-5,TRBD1,CASSGTGETQYF,TGCGCCAGCAGTGGGACAGGGGAGACCCAGTACTTC
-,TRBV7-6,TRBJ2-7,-,CASSLATSYEQYF,TGTGCCAGCAGCTTAGCCACCTCCTACGAGCAGTACTTC
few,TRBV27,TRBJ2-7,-,CASSVYSRGAGGGEQYF,TGTGCCAGCTCAGTTTATAGCCGGGGCGCGGGTGGTGGAGAGCAGTACTTC
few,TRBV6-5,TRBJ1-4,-,CASSYGGGRGEKLFF,TGTGCCAGCAGTTACGGAGGTGGAAGAGGTGAAAAACTGTTTTTT